What follows are 13 T cell receptor beta chains derived from one specimen sequenced in a study of CD8+CD57+ T cells in acquired aplastic anemia. Genomic DNA acted as the template from which TCR beta VDJ combination and CDR3 sequence profiling were carried out. TCRdb passed the reads through MiXCR, listing each CDR3 protein once. The sample includes around 430,000 distinct CDR3 sequences, over 25% of them seen just once. Those patients picked for sequencing had displayed CD8+CD57+ cell expansion on flow cytometry. The sequenced sample consisted of sorted CD4+, CD8+, or CD8+CD57+ T cells (not recorded which) from PBMCs. Receptor source: a human donor with aplastic anemia.

V and J are TRBV9 and TRBJ2-1; perhaps TRBD1 as D (5 bases). The CDR3 is made up of 15 amino acids. Trimming took 3 bases from V and 2 from J, leaving 12 bases between them. Germline CDR1 and CDR2: SGDLS and YYNGEE. CDR3 residues: CASSAATVAYNEQFF. Written as DNA, the CDR3 is TGTGCCAGCAGCGCCGCGACAGTCGCCTACAATGAGCAGTTCTTC.

At least ten counts were recorded for this clonotype. The chain is built from TRBV25-1 and TRBJ2-2; D is uncertain. This CDR3 is 13 amino acids long. V lost 6 bases and J lost 1, with 6 bases in between. Germline V lookup: CDR1 MGHDK, CDR2 SYGVNS. Written as DNA, the CDR3 is TGTGCCAGCAGGTCTGAGAACACCGGGGAGCTGTTTTTT. This gives the protein CASRSENTGELFF.

This clonotype was observed a few times. This chain links TRBV5-6 with TRBJ1-1; no reliable D call. CDR1 SGHDT and CDR2 YYEEEE come from the germline V gene. The germline V and J ends were trimmed by 0 bases and 5 bases, with 17 bases remaining between them. The CDR3 sequence is 16 residues long. In DNA form, the CDR3 reads TGTGCCAGCAGCTTGGTCGGGAGGTCTGCCCAAACTGAAGCTTTCTTT. This encodes CASSLVGRSAQTEAFF.

The CDR3 bases are TGTGCCAGCATGAGTTCCTACAATGAGCAGTTCTTC. Its protein product is CASMSSYNEQFF. This chain joins TRBV2 and TRBJ2-1; D gene ambiguous. Germline CDR1 and CDR2: SNHLY and FYNNEI. CDR3 length: 12 amino acids. Between the trimmed V and J ends, which lost 7 bases and 1 base, there was a span of 5 bases.

The J gene is TRBJ2-1, the V gene TRBV9; no clear D. V was shortened by 1 base and J by 9 bases, with 8 bases between the two germline ends. Germline CDR1 and CDR2: SGDLS and YYNGEE. The CDR3 contains 12 residues. CDR3 bases: TGTGCCAGCAGCGTATCGGGCGTTGAGCAGTTCTTC. Translation: CASSVSGVEQFF.

The chain uses TRBV7-3 and TRBJ1-3, with D possibly being TRBD1 (5 bases). V was shortened by 1 base and J by 2 bases, with 24 bases between the two germline ends. The CDR3 runs to 20 residues. In germline, CDR1 is SGHTA, CDR2 FQGTGA. The CDR3 nucleotides read TGTGCCAGCAGCTTAAGGACACCCTTTCCAGATCGGGAGGCTGGAAACACCATATATTTT. This sequence encodes CASSLRTPFPDREAGNTIYF.

The chain has TRBV6-5 and TRBJ2-2; no definite D call. Trimming shortened V by 4 bases and J by 7 bases, and 10 bases separated the two germline ends. CDR3 length: 13 amino acids. Germline loops: CDR1 MNHEY, CDR2 SVGAGI. This chain's CDR3 is CASSFSSFGELFF. CDR3 nucleotides: TGTGCCAGCAGTTTCTCGTCCTTCGGGGAGCTGTTTTTT.

The table lists this clonotype with many counts. The chain couples TRBV12-3 or TRBV12-4 to TRBJ1-2, with 7 bases fitting TRBD1. Trimming at V came to 6 bases and at J to 6 bases, leaving 10 bases not matched to a gene. This CDR3 is 14 amino acids long. In DNA form, the CDR3 reads TGTGCCAGCAGCGATAGGACAGGCAGAAATGGCTACACCTTC. Translation gives CASSDRTGRNGYTF.

The chain combines TRBV19 with TRBJ2-1; 11 nucleotides line up with TRBD2. The CDR3 extends over 16 amino acids. Germline assignment: CDR1 LNHDA and CDR2 SQIVND (reference sequence). Trimming took 3 bases from V and 15 from J; bases not matched to a gene: 16. Here the CDR3 reads CASSIPSGRTSHPAFF. CDR3 DNA sequence: TGTGCCAGTAGTATCCCTAGCGGGAGGACCTCGCATCCAGCGTTCTTC.

This clonotype was recorded a few times. The chain carries TRBV15 and TRBJ2-1; no firm D call. Per germline, CDR1 LNHNV and CDR2 YYDKDF (reference sequence). V gave up 0 bases and J gave up 4 bases, with 7 bases separating them. The CDR3 contains 14 residues. The CDR3 here is CATSRDWNYNEQFF. DNA of the CDR3: TGTGCCACCAGCAGAGATTGGAATTACAATGAGCAGTTCTTC.

V usage is TRBV20-1 and J usage is TRBJ2-1; D remains unclear. Looked up from germline, CDR1 is DFQATT and CDR2 is SNEGSKA (reference sequence). CDR3 length: 15 residues. The germline V and J ends were trimmed by 3 bases and 4 bases, with 16 bases remaining between them. CDR3 in amino acids: CSASFSNPGYNEQFF. CDR3 sequence (DNA): TGCAGTGCTAGTTTCAGCAACCCCGGGTACAATGAGCAGTTCTTC.

This chain joins TRBV4-1 and TRBJ2-7; 11 bases align to TRBD2. The germline V gene encodes CDR1 MGHRA and CDR2 YSYEKL. With V trimmed by 2 bases and J by 7 bases, 10 bases remained unmatched. This CDR3 has 16 residues. The CDR3 coding sequence is TGCGCCAGCAGCCAAAACCCGACTAGCGGGGTTCGGGAGCAGTACTTC. This codes for CASSQNPTSGVREQYF.

The V gene is TRBV5-1, the J gene TRBJ2-1; D might be TRBD2 (6 bases). V was pared by 0 bases and J by 5 bases, with 9 bases between. CDR3 size: 14 residues. Germline values: CDR1 SGHRS, CDR2 YFSETQ. The CDR3 nucleotides read TGCGCCAGCAGCTTGGCCGGGAGTGACAATGAGCAGTTCTTC. This gives the protein CASSLAGSDNEQFF.